What follows are 14 T cell receptor beta chains derived from one specimen sequenced in a study of PD-1 blockade in classical Hodgkin lymphoma (dated by TCRdb to 2018 to 2020). The time point tag for this specimen amounts to: cycle 4 day 1 (C4D1), after 5 to 7 weeks of nivolumab. Every trial patient had relapsed after autologous stem cell transplantation, and cohorts A, B and C differed in prior brentuximab vedotin exposure. Library generation was performed with the immunoSEQ multiplex PCR assay. Imported from immuneACCESS, the table was reduced by TCRdb to in-frame sequences with V and J called. These copies leave out some clones; in studies compared against another copy, an unresolved V gene accounts for under half, and the cause of the remainder is not known. In this sample the table shows about 64,000 clones, roughly nine tenths of which occur a single time. Around 8% of the sample comes from the top ten.

This material consisted of peripheral blood mononuclear cells (PBMCs), taken before the fourth cycle of nivolumab. The receptors were sampled from a human donor with classical Hodgkin lymphoma.

The chain employs TRBV27 and TRBJ2-7, with a tentative D call TRBD2 (6 bases). Germline CDR1 MNHEY, CDR2 SMNVEV (reference sequence). CDR3 size: 12 residues. V gave up 6 bases and J gave up 2 bases, with 8 bases separating them. CDR3 DNA: TGTGCCAGCAGGGCGGGGCCCTACGAGCAGTACTTC. Its translation is CASRAGPYEQYF.

CDR3 amino acids: CASSATGTSSYEQYF. DNA of the CDR3: TGTGCCAGCAGCGCCACCGGGACTAGCTCCTACGAGCAGTACTTC. The chain combines TRBV9 with TRBJ2-7; 8 bases align to TRBD2. This CDR3 region has 15 residues. Trimming took 3 bases from V and 0 from J; bases not matched to a gene: 5. Germline V gene sequence: CDR1 SGDLS, CDR2 YYNGEE.

This sequence joins TRBV30 and TRBJ2-4; no clear D. The CDR3 has 13 residues. The V gene's germline CDR1 is GTSNPN and CDR2 SVGIG (reference sequence). Trimming took 2 bases from V and 6 from J, leaving 11 bases between them. The CDR3 bases are TGTGCCTGGAGTCCCCAGGACGGAAACATTCAGTACTTC. Translation gives CAWSPQDGNIQYF.

The chain combines TRBV4-1 with TRBJ2-5; possible D gene TRBD1, 6 bases. This CDR3 comprises 15 residues. Trimming pared 0 bases from V and 1 base from J, leaving 9 bases between. Per the germline V gene, CDR1 is MGHRA and CDR2 is YSYEKL. CDR3 sequence (DNA): TGCGCCAGCAGCCAAGACAGGGGCGTCCAAGAGACCCAGTACTTC. This translates into CASSQDRGVQETQYF.

DNA for the CDR3: TGTGCCAGCAGCTTAGCGAGGGGGGATACCTATGGCTACACCTTC. Translated: CASSLARGDTYGYTF. The V gene is TRBV7-2, the J gene TRBJ1-2, with a possible D match to TRBD1 (6 bases). Trimming took off 0 bases at V and 4 bases at J, with 12 bases between the two ends. Per germline, CDR1 SGHTA and CDR2 FQGNSA. This CDR3 has 15 residues.

CDR3 sequence (DNA): TGCGCCAGCAGTGCCCCTAACTATGGCTACACCTTC. Its protein is CASSAPNYGYTF. V is TRBV10-1 and J is TRBJ1-2; no clear D. Trimming removed 4 bases from V and 0 bases from J, with 3 bases in between. The CDR3 runs 12 residues. In germline, CDR1 is WNHNN, CDR2 SYGVQD (reference sequence).

This clone was observed once. Mismatch with germline at one junction end may stem from a read error. The gene calls are TRBV11-1 and TRBJ1-1; D remains unclear. The CDR3 runs 13 residues. Germline CDR1 SGHAT, CDR2 FQDESV (reference sequence). Here the CDR3 reads CASSFSENPEAFF. The DNA for the CDR3 is TGTGCCAGCAGCTTTTCAGAGAACCCTGAAGCTTTCTTT.

This clone was observed a few times. The chain's CDR3 is CASMDRVYGYTF. CDR3 nucleotide sequence: TGTGCCAGCATGGACAGGGTCTATGGCTACACCTTC. The chain uses TRBV28 and TRBJ1-2; 8 bases are shared with TRBD1. Per germline, CDR1 MDHEN and CDR2 SYDVKM. V shed 7 bases and J 4 bases; nucleotides not matched to a gene: 2. There are 12 residues in the CDR3.

This clone appeared once. Written as DNA, the CDR3 is TGTGCCAGCGCCTCCTGGGCAGCCAATGAGCAGTTCTTC. It specifies CASASWAANEQFF. The chain is built from TRBV27 and TRBJ2-1; D uncertain. In germline, CDR1 is MNHEY, CDR2 SMNVEV (reference sequence). The V and J ends lost 8 bases and 6 bases respectively, with 14 bases between them. This CDR3 contains 13 residues.

The chain employs TRBV7-9 and TRBJ2-2; 10 nucleotides match TRBD1. Germline CDR1 and CDR2: SEHNR and FQNEAQ (reference sequence). V shed 6 bases, J shed 6 bases, and the junction held 7 bases outside the gene matches. This CDR3 is built from 15 residues. As DNA, the CDR3 is TGTGCCAGCAGAAACCGGGACAGGGGTCCCGGGGAGCTGTTTTTT. Translating gives CASRNRDRGPGELFF.

The table lists this clone with a count of one. V gene TRBV7-2 combines with J gene TRBJ2-1; D perhaps matches TRBD1 (6 bases). Trimming took off 2 bases at V and 7 bases at J, with 12 bases between the two ends. Germline CDR1 SGHTA, CDR2 FQGNSA. The CDR3 runs 14 residues. The CDR3: CASSLWGRLNEQFF. In DNA form, the CDR3 reads TGTGCCAGCAGCTTATGGGGGCGGCTGAATGAGCAGTTCTTC.

The table lists this clone with a count of one. The chain carries TRBV28 and TRBJ1-1; 7 bases line up with TRBD1. Trimming removed 6 bases from V and 2 bases from J; junction bases left unmatched: 6. CDR1 and CDR2 from the germline V gene are MDHEN and SYDVKM. This CDR3 is built from 14 residues. CDR3 sequence reads: CASRGTGENTEAFF. In DNA, the CDR3 is TGTGCCAGCAGGGGAACAGGGGAAAACACTGAAGCTTTCTTT.

The chain joins TRBV27 to TRBJ1-4; possibly TRBD1 for D (5 bases). Germline CDR1 and CDR2: MNHEY and SMNVEV (reference sequence). Trimming left V 7 bases short and J 7 bases short, with 16 bases between. This CDR3 spans 14 amino acids. The CDR3 nucleotides are TGTGCCAGCAAAGGATGGGGCGGGGGTGAAAAACTGTTTTTT. It is translated as CASKGWGGGEKLFF.

CDR3 sequence: CASSRQPNEKLFF. CDR3 sequence (DNA): TGTGCCAGCAGCCGACAACCTAATGAAAAACTGTTTTTT. The chain carries TRBV7-8 and TRBJ1-4; D gene ambiguous. CDR1 SGHVS and CDR2 FQNEAQ come from the germline V gene. The CDR3 has 13 residues. The V end was cut by 5 bases, the J end by 3 bases, with 7 bases between.